This T cell receptor (beta chain) came from a study of neurological immune-mediated disorders. Broader study findings: A possible signature was seen in one related-CDR3 cluster, into which phylogenetic grouping placed the repertoires of 18 of 34 multiple sclerosis patients. Whereas HTLV-1-associated myelopathy showed the most TCR clonal expansion, multiple sclerosis showed the least, with levels below those of healthy controls.

This CDR3 comprises 13 residues. The V segment lost 8 bases and the J segment 9 bases; nucleotides outside the gene matches: 9. For the unsorted libraries, 2 million PBMCs stored at -80 C served as input. It was by 5'RACE with 10-nucleotide random UMIs that the cDNA was made. TCRdb ran MiXCR on the 5' RACE reads and lists one entry per CDR3 protein. The sample records roughly 50,000 distinct CDR3 sequences, 3.5% to 5.5% being singletons. This clonotype was seen at least ten times. Its antigen is not known. This chain joins TRBV12-3 or TRBV12-4 and TRBJ2-1; 8 bases align to TRBD2. The receptor comes from a woman aged 60-70 years with multiple sclerosis. The specimen was PBMCs. The CDR3 loop reads CASEGLDFREQFF. CDR3 nucleotides: TGTGCCAGCGAGGGACTAGATTTCCGTGAGCAGTTCTTC.